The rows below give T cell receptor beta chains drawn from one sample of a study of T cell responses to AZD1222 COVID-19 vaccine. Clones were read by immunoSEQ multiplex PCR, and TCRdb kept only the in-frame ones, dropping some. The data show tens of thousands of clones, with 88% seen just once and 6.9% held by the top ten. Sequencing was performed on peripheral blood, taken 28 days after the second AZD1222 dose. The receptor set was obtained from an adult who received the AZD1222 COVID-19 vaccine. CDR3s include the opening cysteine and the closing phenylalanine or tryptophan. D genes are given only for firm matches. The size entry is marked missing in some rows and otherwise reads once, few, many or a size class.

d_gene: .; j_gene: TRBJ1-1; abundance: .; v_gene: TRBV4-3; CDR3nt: TGCGCCAGCAGCCTCTGGTCTGGAAACACTGAAGCTTTCTTT; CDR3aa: CASSLWSGNTEAFF
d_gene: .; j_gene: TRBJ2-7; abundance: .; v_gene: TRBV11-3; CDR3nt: TGTGCCAGCAGCTTAGGGGGTTGGTGGCTAGCACTCGAGCAGTACTTC; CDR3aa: CASSLGGWWLALEQYF
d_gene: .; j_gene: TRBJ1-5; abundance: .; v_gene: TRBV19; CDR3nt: TGTGCCAGTAGTATCACATCGGACAGCTATCAGCCCCAGCATTTT; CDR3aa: CASSITSDSYQPQHF
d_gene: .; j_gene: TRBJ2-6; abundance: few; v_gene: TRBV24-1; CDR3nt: TGTGCCACCAGTGATTTGTACTCTGGGGCCAACGTCCTGACTTTC; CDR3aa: CATSDLYSGANVLTF
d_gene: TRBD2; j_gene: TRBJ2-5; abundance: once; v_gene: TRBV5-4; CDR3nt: TGTGCCAGCAGCACGTCCGTAGGGAGGGTAGGGACCCAGTACTTC; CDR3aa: CASSTSVGRVGTQYF
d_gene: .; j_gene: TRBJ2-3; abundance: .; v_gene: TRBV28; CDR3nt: TGTGCCAGCAGTCCTCGCTGGGGGAGGCAGTATTTT; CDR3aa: CASSPRWGRQYF
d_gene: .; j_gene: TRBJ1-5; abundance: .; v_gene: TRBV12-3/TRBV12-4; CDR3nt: TGTGCCAGCAGTCGTACGGACAACGGGCCCCAGCATTTT; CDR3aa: CASSRTDNGPQHF
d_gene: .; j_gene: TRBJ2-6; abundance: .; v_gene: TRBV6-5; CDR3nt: TGTGCCAGCAGTTTGGGGACAACCTCTGGGGCCAACGTCCTGACTTTC; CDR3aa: CASSLGTTSGANVLTF
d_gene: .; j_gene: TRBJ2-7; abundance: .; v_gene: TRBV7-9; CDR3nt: TGTGCCAGCAGCTTTGGCGCTAGCTCTTACGAGCAGTACTTC; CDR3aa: CASSFGASSYEQYF
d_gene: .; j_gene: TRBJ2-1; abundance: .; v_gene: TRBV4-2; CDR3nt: TGTGCCAGCAGCCAAGGGACTACAAGTTACAATGAGCAGTTCTTC; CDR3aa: CASSQGTTSYNEQFF
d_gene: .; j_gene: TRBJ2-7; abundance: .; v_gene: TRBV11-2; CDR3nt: TGTGCCAGCAGCCCGCAACTCGTGTCCTACGAGCAGTACTTC; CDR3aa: CASSPQLVSYEQYF
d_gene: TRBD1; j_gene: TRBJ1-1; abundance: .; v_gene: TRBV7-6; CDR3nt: TGTGCCAGCAGCACCGGACAGGGTAATCGTAACACTGAAGCTTTCTTT; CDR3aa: CASSTGQGNRNTEAFF
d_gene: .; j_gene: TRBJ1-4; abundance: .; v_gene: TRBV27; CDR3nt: TGTGCCAGCAGTCGGTGGGCAGGTGGTAATGAAAAACTGTTTTTT; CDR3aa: CASSRWAGGNEKLFF
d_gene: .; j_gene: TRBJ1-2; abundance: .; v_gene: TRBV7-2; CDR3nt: TGTGCCAGCAGCTTAGGGGTTAACTATGGCTACACCTTC; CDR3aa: CASSLGVNYGYTF
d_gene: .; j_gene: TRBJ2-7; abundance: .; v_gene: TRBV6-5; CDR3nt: TGTGCCACCCCCCAGGAACTTTACGAGCAGTACTTC; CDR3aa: CATPQELYEQYF
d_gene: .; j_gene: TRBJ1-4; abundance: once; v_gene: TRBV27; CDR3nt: TGTGCCAGCAGTTACACCGCAACTAATGAAAAACTGTTTTTT; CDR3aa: CASSYTATNEKLFF
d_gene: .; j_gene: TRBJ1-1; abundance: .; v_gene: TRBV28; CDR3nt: TGTGCCAGCAGTTTGGGGAACACTGAAGCTTTCTTT; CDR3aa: CASSLGNTEAFF